These T cell receptor beta chains were read from a single sample in a study of Graves' ophthalmopathy and Graves' hyperthyroidism. TCRdb reanalysed the multiplex PCR reads using MiXCR and keeps one entry per CDR3 protein. Of roughly 1.1 million distinct CDR3 sequences in the sample, 35% to 45% are singletons; the top ten hold 11%. The sample taken for sequencing was peripheral blood or thyroid tissue (not recorded which). These receptors all stem from an adult man with Graves' hyperthyroidism. Both conserved end residues are part of each CDR3. A D gene is named only where the DNA matches it firmly. Not every row has a clone size; where given, it reads once, few, many or a size class.

>-|many|TRBJ1-3|TRBV25-1
TGTGCCAGCGGAGCCACGGGGGCCGGAAACACCATATATTTT
CASGATGAGNTIYF
>-|many|TRBJ2-7|TRBV12-3/TRBV12-4
TGTGCCAGCAGTTTAGGCGGGACACAGCAGTACTTC
CASSLGGTQQYF
>-|-|TRBJ1-6|TRBV25-1
TGTGCCAGCAGTCACTCTGGACGGGACCCGCGTCGAAATTCACCCCTCCACTTT
CASSHSGRDPRRNSPLHF
>TRBD1|-|TRBJ1-4|TRBV19
TGTGCCAGTAGTATAGATCGAACAGGGGATCAGTTTACCGATAATGAAAAACTGCTTTTT
CASSIDRTGDQFTDNEKLLF
>-|-|TRBJ2-2|TRBV9
TGTGCCAGCACCCCAGGGTCAGGGGCCAGCGGGGAGCTGTTTTTT
CASTPGSGASGELFF
>TRBD2|many|TRBJ2-5|TRBV20-1
TGCAGTGCCCCAAGATCTAGCGGGTTAGAGACCCAGTACTTC
CSAPRSSGLETQYF
>-|many|TRBJ1-2|TRBV5-6
TGTGCCAGCAGCTTGGGTGGGCCGAAGGGCTACACCTTC
CASSLGGPKGYTF
>TRBD1|-|TRBJ1-5|TRBV10-3
TGTGCCATCAGTGCGGGACAGCACAATCAGCCCCAGCATTTT
CAISAGQHNQPQHF
>-|few|TRBJ2-5|TRBV5-1
TGCGCCAGCAGGTCGAACCCCGCTGGAAGAGAGACCCAGTACTTC
CASRSNPAGRETQYF
>TRBD1|-|TRBJ1-5|TRBV7-2
TGTGCCAGCAGCATAAGGGGGCAGGGGTGGGTTCAGCCCCAGCATTTT
CASSIRGQGWVQPQHF
>-|-|TRBJ1-6|TRBV7-8
TGTGCCAGCTTAGGGGTGGGGTTCGGGAATTCACCCCTCCACTTT
CASLGVGFGNSPLHF
>-|many|TRBJ2-2|TRBV24-1
TGTGCCACCAGTGTGGGGTCCGGGGAGCTGTTTTTT
CATSVGSGELFF
>TRBD1|-|TRBJ1-4|TRBV10-3
TGTGCCATCAGTTACAGGGGTGAAAAACTGTTTTTT
CAISYRGEKLFF
>-|few|TRBJ2-5|TRBV20-1
TGCAGTGGTCAGGGGTTGGGAGAGACCCAGTACTTC
CSGQGLGETQYF
>TRBD1|many|TRBJ1-3|TRBV25-1
TGTGCCAGCAGTGTCATTTCAGGGGGCTCTGGAAACACCATATATTTT
CASSVISGGSGNTIYF
>TRBD1|-|TRBJ1-3|TRBV29-1
TGCAGCGTTGCGGGGGACAGGGGGGACACCATATATTTT
CSVAGDRGDTIYF
>-|many|TRBJ2-7|TRBV20-1
TGCAGTGCTAGTGGGGGCCAATACGAGCAGTACTTC
CSASGGQYEQYF
>-|-|TRBJ2-7|TRBV7-9
TGTGCCAGCAGCCCCCAAGGCAGGCAGTACTTC
CASSPQGRQYF
>TRBD1|-|TRBJ1-4|TRBV5-6
TGTGCCAGCAGCAGAACGGGACAGGGTAGTTGGGAAAAACTGTTTTTT
CASSRTGQGSWEKLFF
>-|-|TRBJ1-2|TRBV10-3
TGTGCCAGCAGTCAAAGACCGGAGCTTGCTAACTATGGCTACACCTTC
CASSQRPELANYGYTF
>-|once|TRBJ2-2|TRBV5-1
TGCGCCAGCAGCCCCCCACAGGGTACCACCGGGGAGCTGCTTTTT
CASSPPQGTTGELLF
>-|many|TRBJ2-7|TRBV7-2
TGTGCCAGCAGCCCCCGGCTACATAACGAGCAGTACTTC
CASSPRLHNEQYF
>-|-|TRBJ2-5|TRBV7-9
TGTGCCAGCAGCCAAGGCCCCGGAGCAATAGAAGAGACCCAGTACTTC
CASSQGPGAIEETQYF
>-|-|TRBJ2-2|TRBV7-2
TGTGCCAGCAGCCCACTCGGGGGGCTGTTTTTT
CASSPLGGLFF
>TRBD1|few|TRBJ2-5|TRBV12-3/TRBV12-4
TGTGCCAGCCGGACGGGAAAGGGAACAGGGGGCCTGGAGACCCAGTACTTC
CASRTGKGTGGLETQYF
>-|-|TRBJ1-6|TRBV4-3
TGCGCCAGCAGCCAAGTGGAGACTCGTGATTATAATTCACCCCTCCACTTT
CASSQVETRDYNSPLHF
>TRBD2|-|TRBJ2-1|TRBV10-3
TGTGCCATCAGTGTGCCTAGCGGGGTAGATGAGCAGTTCTTC
CAISVPSGVDEQFF
>TRBD1|once|TRBJ1-5|TRBV29-1
TGCAGCGTGGGGGACAGCCTCAATCAGCCCCAGCATTTT
CSVGDSLNQPQHF
>TRBD1|-|TRBJ1-2|TRBV7-9
TGTGCCAGCAGCTCCCGGGACAGTCTTACCGGCTACACCTTC
CASSSRDSLTGYTF
>TRBD1|many|TRBJ1-6|TRBV28
TGTGCCAGCAGACCTTACGGACAGGGAGGAAATTCACCCCTCCACTTT
CASRPYGQGGNSPLHF
>-|many|TRBJ1-5|TRBV2
TGTGCCAGCAGTGACCGGAGGGGAGGGAATCAGCCCCAGCATTTT
CASSDRRGGNQPQHF
>-|-|TRBJ1-3|TRBV7-9
TGTGCCAGCAGCCAAAGTACGGGCACTGGAAACACCATATATTTT
CASSQSTGTGNTIYF
>-|-|TRBJ1-2|TRBV4-3
TGCGCCAGCAGCCGCCAGGGTTCGTATGGCTACACCTTC
CASSRQGSYGYTF
>TRBD1|many|TRBJ2-7|TRBV9
TGTGCCAGCAGCGTAGGGCAGGGGGTCTCCTACGAGCAGTACTTC
CASSVGQGVSYEQYF
>TRBD2|many|TRBJ2-7|TRBV19
TGTGCCAGTAGTCTCCGGACTAGCGGGAGGACGTCCTACGAGCAGTACTTC
CASSLRTSGRTSYEQYF
>TRBD2|-|TRBJ2-5|TRBV7-6
TGTGCCAGCAGTTCATCCCGGCCGGGGCTAGCGGGAGCTGGTGAGACCCAGTACTTC
CASSSSRPGLAGAGETQYF
>-|-|TRBJ2-1|TRBV24-1
TGTGCCACCGGTGACCATCGCGGAGTCAATGAGCAGTTCTTC
CATGDHRGVNEQFF
>-|many|TRBJ2-3|TRBV10-3
TGTGCCATCACCGACTCGCGCGTCACAGATACGCAGTATTTT
CAITDSRVTDTQYF
>-|many|TRBJ1-1|TRBV15
TGTGCCACCAGCCGTGGGAGTTTCGCTTTCTTT
CATSRGSFAFF
>-|few|TRBJ2-7|TRBV7-9
TGTGCCAGCAGCTTAGGAGACTCCAAATCCTACGAGCAGTACTTC
CASSLGDSKSYEQYF
>-|-|TRBJ1-5|TRBV10-2
TGCGCCAGCAGTGGGGAAAGGAGTCAGCCCCAGCATTTT
CASSGERSQPQHF
>TRBD1|-|TRBJ2-5|TRBV11-2
TGTGCCAGCAGCGTTGGCCGGGACAGCCAAGAGACCCAGTACTTC
CASSVGRDSQETQYF
>-|-|TRBJ2-7|TRBV20-1
TGCAGTGCTAGAGATGGGTCTGCGGGCCACGAGCAGTACTTC
CSARDGSAGHEQYF
>-|-|TRBJ2-5|TRBV2
TGTGCCACACAGGGTCTCGGTCAGCCCCAGTACTTC
CATQGLGQPQYF
>-|many|TRBJ2-5|TRBV29-1
TGCAGCGTAACTGGACAGCAAGAGACCCAGTACTTC
CSVTGQQETQYF
>-|few|TRBJ1-1|TRBV7-9
TGTGCCAGCAGCCGAAAGAACACTGAAGCTTTCTTT
CASSRKNTEAFF
>-|many|TRBJ1-2|TRBV19
TGTGCCAGTAGTATTGACAGCGTTAACTATGGCTACACCTTC
CASSIDSVNYGYTF
>-|many|TRBJ1-4|TRBV29-1
TGCAGCGTTAAAGGGGGAGATGAAAAACTGTTTTTT
CSVKGGDEKLFF
>-|many|TRBJ2-5|TRBV29-1
TGCAGCGCTGAGGGGGGAGAGTGGGAGACCCAGTACTTC
CSAEGGEWETQYF
>-|-|TRBJ1-4|TRBV4-1
TGCGCCAGCAGCTGGACAGAGACAGATGAAAAACTGTTTTTT
CASSWTETDEKLFF